This T cell receptor beta chain appears in the sequencing data of a study of blood T cell repertoires in COVID-19. Profiled with immunoSEQ multiplex PCR; TCRdb holds only in-frame clones, not every one. The sample consists of around 230,000 clones, roughly nine tenths of them appearing once. This CDR3 has 13 residues. Germline lookup yields CDR1 MDHEN and CDR2 SYDVKM. V gave up 10 bases and J gave up 7 bases, with 16 bases separating them. This clone occurred once. The clonotype was recovered from a man between 35 and 55 years old with acute or convalescent COVID-19. What was sequenced was peripheral blood. The V and J genes are TRBV28 and TRBJ2-2, with D perhaps TRBD2 (5 bases). The CDR3 is CANREEGGGELFF. The CDR3 DNA reads TGTGCCAACCGAGAAGAGGGCGGCGGGGAGCTGTTTTTT.